Below, one T cell receptor beta chain is given with its context. TCR beta CDR3 region amplification was performed from RNA transcripts. Carried out on the TCR CDR3, a first-round RT-PCR used the HTBI primer set. TCRdb ran MiXCR on the multiplex PCR reads and lists one entry per CDR3 protein. The sample consists of about 520,000 distinct CDR3 sequences, roughly 20% of them appearing once. The data belong to a study of T cells in Graves' hyperthyroidism and ophthalmopathy. V was pared by 3 bases and J by 5 bases, with 16 bases between. Germline lookup yields CDR1 LGHDT and CDR2 YNNKEL (reference sequence). The CDR3 length is 15 residues. Fresh peripheral blood, 10 ml, yielded the PBMCs.

The sample was blood. The chain combines TRBV3-1 with TRBJ2-5; no firm D call. The origin of this receptor is a man aged 18-30 years with Graves' hyperthyroidism. The CDR3 here is CASSQLIGPRETQYF. The CDR3 bases are TGTGCCAGCAGCCAGCTAATTGGACCGCGGGAGACCCAGTACTTC.